This record concerns one TCR beta chain sequence. Its cognate antigen is unknown. The sample is drawn from a study of beta chain features in type 1 diabetes. The study's findings and limits: Compared with healthy donors, patients appeared to share more similar naive, central memory and regulatory TCRB repertoires. Within each of all four CD4+ subsets, Type 1 diabetes patients had TCRB CDR3s that were moderately but significantly shorter. Any PCR bias toward short templates would affect both groups alike.

The CDR3 sequence is 15 residues long. V dropped 0 bases and J dropped 1 base, with 8 bases sitting between them. The germline gives CDR1 SGHTA, CDR2 FQGNSA. The investigators reverse transcribed all of the isolated RNA, so they sequenced expressed TCRB transcripts. The method was immunoSEQ multiplex PCR; TCRdb's version includes in-frame clones alone and lacks a portion of them. The profile shows some 330,000 clones, roughly 13% of them singletons. The sample comprised naive CD4+ T cells from blood. The chain is built from TRBV7-2 and TRBJ2-3; D might be TRBD1 (5 bases). The receptor comes from a woman between 18 and 30 years old with type 1 diabetes. The CDR3 nucleotides are TGTGCCAGCAGCTTAGCGCAGGGCCGCACAGATACGCAGTATTTT. Protein: CASSLAQGRTDTQYF.